This is a list of T cell receptor beta chains from one sample in a study of beta chain features in type 1 diabetes. TCRdb keeps only in-frame clones here, not all; method: immunoSEQ multiplex PCR. The data hold over 150,000 clones, with about 7.9% observed a single time. The sample was central memory CD4+ T cells from blood. These receptor sequences come from a man between 18 and 35 years old with type 1 diabetes. CDR3s include the opening cysteine and the closing phenylalanine or tryptophan. Fields, in order: V gene, J gene, clone size, D gene, CDR3 DNA, CDR3 protein. A D gene is named only where the DNA matches it firmly. Only part of the rows carry a size: once, few, many, or a class if the clone is expanded.

>TRBV19|TRBJ2-5|few|TRBD1
TGTGCCAGTAGTACCCCGGGACAGGGACCTTGGTACCAAGAGACCCAGTACTTC
CASSTPGQGPWYQETQYF
>TRBV7-2|TRBJ2-3|few|.
TGTGCCAGCAATCCCTACCTCACAGATACGCAGTATTTT
CASNPYLTDTQYF
>TRBV30|TRBJ1-2|few|TRBD1
TGTGCCTGGAGTGTAGGGGGCTGGGGCTATGGCTACACCTTC
CAWSVGGWGYGYTF
>TRBV7-2|TRBJ2-7|few|.
TGTGCCAGCAGCTTAGACGGACAGACGTCCAGGGAGCAGTACTTC
CASSLDGQTSREQYF
>TRBV29-1|TRBJ2-1|few|TRBD2
TGCAGCGTCCTACCCATCACGACTAGCGGGACCTACAATGAGCAGTTCTTC
CSVLPITTSGTYNEQFF
>TRBV28|TRBJ2-1|.|.
TGTGCCAGCAGGCCCGATTTTGGGGGCCGCAATGAGCAGTTCTTC
CASRPDFGGRNEQFF
>TRBV9|TRBJ2-1|few|TRBD1
TGTGCCAGCAGCTCCCGACAGGGGGCTAGCGCGTACTACAATGAGCAGTTCTTC
CASSSRQGASAYYNEQFF
>TRBV21-1|TRBJ1-6|.|.
TGTGCCAGCAGCGATGGGAACAGACAGGCCAAAAATTCACCCCTCCACTTT
CASSDGNRQAKNSPLHF
>TRBV7-2|TRBJ1-2|few|.
TGTGCCAGCAGCTTAGAGAGCGAAAGTGGCTACACCTTC
CASSLESESGYTF
>TRBV28|TRBJ2-5|.|.
TGTGCCAGCAGCTTTCCCTGGAGGGTGGGGCAAGAGACCCAGTACTTC
CASSFPWRVGQETQYF
>TRBV9|TRBJ2-7|.|TRBD2
TGTGCCAGCAGCGTAGCACCGGGACTAGCTGGCGAGCAGTACTTC
CASSVAPGLAGEQYF
>TRBV19|TRBJ2-1|few|.
TGTGCCAGTAGTAAGCCCTCTGACAATGAGCAGTTCTTC
CASSKPSDNEQFF
>TRBV7-2|TRBJ2-7|.|.
TGTGCCAGCAGCTTAGGGGCCGGCCACTACGAGCAGTACTTC
CASSLGAGHYEQYF
>TRBV28|TRBJ2-7|few|.
TGTGCCAGCACGGGCGTAGGGGCGTCCTACGAGCAGTACTTC
CASTGVGASYEQYF
>TRBV28|TRBJ1-5|.|.
TGTGCCAGCAGTAGCATGAGCATTCAGCCCCAGCATTTT
CASSSMSIQPQHF
>TRBV20-1|TRBJ1-1|few|.
TGCAGTGCCCAGTGGGAGAGAGCTTTCTTT
CSAQWERAFF
>TRBV5-4|TRBJ2-5|.|TRBD1
TGTGCCAGCAGCTTACAGGGGGCCGCGGAGACCCAGTACTTC
CASSLQGAAETQYF
>TRBV19|TRBJ2-4|few|.
TGTGCCAGTAGCCTAGTAGATGGCATTCAGTACTTC
CASSLVDGIQYF
>TRBV29-1|TRBJ2-6|many|TRBD2
TGCAGCATTCGGGAGGTCCGGTCTGGGGCCAACGTCCTGACTTTC
CSIREVRSGANVLTF
>TRBV4-1|TRBJ2-1|.|.
TGCGCCAGCAGCCGATCTTATTCGCGTGAGTCGGGAGAGCAGTTCTTC
CASSRSYSRESGEQFF
>TRBV11-2|TRBJ2-7|.|.
TGTGCCAGCAGCGCAATCCGGGTCGCCTACGAGCAGTACTTC
CASSAIRVAYEQYF
>TRBV6-5|TRBJ2-3|few|.
TGTGCCAGCAGTTACGGAATCGGGGGATGGCCAGATACGCAGTATTTT
CASSYGIGGWPDTQYF
>TRBV27|TRBJ2-7|few|TRBD1
TGTGCCAGCAGCGGACAGGGCGGGTACGAGCAGTACTTC
CASSGQGGYEQYF
>TRBV5-6|TRBJ1-2|.|TRBD1
TGTGCCAGCAGCCACTCTCTGAAGGGGGCGAGGTACACCTTC
CASSHSLKGARYTF
>TRBV18|TRBJ2-1|.|.
TGTGCCAGCTCCCCTATCGGGGAGCGCAATGAGCAGTTCTTC
CASSPIGERNEQFF
>TRBV5-1|TRBJ1-1|few|.
TGCGCCAGCAGCTTGCGCGGGGGGATCTGGGGCAGCATGAACACTGAAGCTTTCTTT
CASSLRGGIWGSMNTEAFF
>TRBV5-1|TRBJ2-2|few|TRBD1
TGCGCCAGCAGCCCGGACAGGGGGAACACCGGGGAGCTGTTTTTT
CASSPDRGNTGELFF
>TRBV18|TRBJ2-5|.|TRBD2
TGTGCCAGCTCACCAAGGCGGGGGCAAGAGACCCAGTACTTC
CASSPRRGQETQYF
>TRBV29-1|TRBJ1-2|many|TRBD1
TGCAGCGTGGGACAGGGGTATGGCTACACCTTC
CSVGQGYGYTF
>TRBV5-6|TRBJ1-2|.|TRBD1
TGTGCCAGCACCCGGACAGGCTATGGCTACACCTTC
CASTRTGYGYTF
>TRBV7-9|TRBJ1-2|few|TRBD1
TGTGCCAGCAGCTTAGCGGACAGGGATGGCTACACCTTC
CASSLADRDGYTF
>TRBV7-2|TRBJ2-1|few|TRBD2
TGTGCCAGCAGATCGGGACTAGCGGGCTTCGGTGAGCAGTTCTTC
CASRSGLAGFGEQFF
>TRBV2|TRBJ1-5|few|.
TGTGCCAGCAGTGAACCCGGGGGAGTCACTAGGGGTCAGCCCCAGCATTTT
CASSEPGGVTRGQPQHF
>TRBV27|TRBJ2-3|few|TRBD1
TGTGCCAGCAGTTCCCCCTCTTACAGGGGAATTGAGGGAGATACGCAGTATTTT
CASSSPSYRGIEGDTQYF
>TRBV28|TRBJ2-3|few|.
TGTGCCAGCAGTGAATTGGGTAGCCCCACAGATACGCAGTATTTT
CASSELGSPTDTQYF
>TRBV28|TRBJ2-5|.|TRBD1
TGTGCCAGCATCCCCCCGACAGGGTCACAGACCCAGTACTTC
CASIPPTGSQTQYF
>TRBV11-2|TRBJ1-1|few|.
TGTGCCAGCAGCTTAATCGGGATTTCCACTGAAGCTTTCTTT
CASSLIGISTEAFF
>TRBV5-1|TRBJ2-3|few|TRBD2
TGCGCCAGCAGTTCCAGCGGGGTTAGCACAGATACGCAGTATTTT
CASSSSGVSTDTQYF
>TRBV4-1|TRBJ2-4|.|TRBD1
TGCGCCAGCAGCTCGGACAGGGAGAGCATTCAGTACTTC
CASSSDRESIQYF
>TRBV4-2|TRBJ2-1|few|.
TGTGCCAGCAGCCAAGGGGGGGATTCCTACAATGAGCAGTTCTTC
CASSQGGDSYNEQFF
>TRBV7-9|TRBJ2-3|few|TRBD1
TGTGCCAGCAGGTATACAGGGGGCTATCAAGAAGATACGCAGTATTTT
CASRYTGGYQEDTQYF
>TRBV28|TRBJ1-3|.|.
TGTGCCAGCGGGGTCGGGGGAACTGGAAACACCATATATTTT
CASGVGGTGNTIYF